Below, 4 T cell receptor beta chains from the same sample are listed, as sequenced in a study of control samples from healthy donors and cancer patients. The table came from immunoSEQ multiplex PCR; TCRdb's copy has only in-frame clones and leaves some out. The sample records 400,000 to 450,000 clones, 90% being singletons. Material: PBMCs. These TCRs come from a man aged 35 to 55 with head and neck cancer.

This chain uses TRBV2 with TRBJ2-2; D unclear. Germline V gives CDR1 SNHLY, CDR2 FYNNEI. This CDR3 has 14 amino acids. The ends were cut back, 4 bases at V and 1 base at J, with 7 bases in the middle. CDR3 protein: CASSAGMNTGELFF. As DNA, the CDR3 is TGTGCCAGCAGTGCTGGGATGAACACCGGGGAGCTGTTTTTT.

V is TRBV3-1 (or the pseudogene TRBV3-2) and J is TRBJ2-3; D may correspond to TRBD1 or TRBD2 (5 bases each). Trimming left V 2 bases short and J 0 bases short, with 18 bases between. Germline-derived CDR1 and CDR2 are LGHDT and YNNKEL (reference sequence). The CDR3 sequence is 18 residues long. CDR3 sequence reads: CASSQYLRDGTSTDTQYF. DNA of the CDR3: TGTGCCAGCAGCCAATACCTCCGGGACGGAACCAGCACAGATACGCAGTATTTT.

The chain is built from TRBV13 and TRBJ2-7; D assignment may be TRBD1 or TRBD2 (5 bases each). Germline-derived CDR1 and CDR2 are PRHDT and FYEKMQ (reference sequence). CDR3 length: 15 amino acids. V lost 0 bases, J lost 3 bases, and 12 bases lay in between. In nucleotides, the CDR3 is TGTGCCAGCAGCTTAGGACAAGGGGACGGCTACGAGCAGTACTTC. Translated: CASSLGQGDGYEQYF.

The J gene is TRBJ2-3, the V gene TRBV7-3, with D possibly matching TRBD2 (5 bases). The CDR3 spans 15 residues. Trimming pared 5 bases from V and 3 bases from J, leaving 15 bases between. Germline values: CDR1 SGHTA, CDR2 FQGTGA. DNA of the CDR3: TGTGCCAGCAGCCCAATCGGGGAGAGGACAGATACGCAGTATTTT. It yields the protein CASSPIGERTDTQYF.